The clone carrying this TCR beta chain was observed a few times. Its antigen remains unidentified. V shed 0 bases and J shed 5 bases, with 10 bases lying between them. CDR3 size: 14 residues. Germline CDR1 is SEHNR and CDR2 is FQNEAQ (reference sequence). The source of the sample is a study of blood T cells in healthy people across ages. General study points: Researchers deemed the diversity estimates from one million T cells underestimates. Researchers said unsorted PBMCs prevented a conclusive naive versus antigen-experienced comparison.

Each sample gave at least 7 million isolated PBMCs. A second PCR of about 7 to 12 cycles used a sample-barcoded 5' primer and a J-beta primer mix. TCRdb re-analysed the 5' RACE reads in MiXCR, keeping a single row per CDR3 protein. The sample consists of around 600,000 distinct CDR3 sequences, around half of them appearing once. The chain has TRBV7-9 and TRBJ2-5; a possible D gene is TRBD1 (6 bases). Sequenced sample: blood. The sequence was obtained from a man of 80 years or more in good health. CDR3 sequence reads: CASSLARGRETQYF. The CDR3 nucleotides read TGTGCCAGCAGCTTAGCCAGGGGCCGGGAGACCCAGTACTTC. The full variable domain, with the rest looked up from reference TRBV7-9 and TRBJ2-5, is DTGVSQNPRHKITKRGQNVTFRCDPISEHNRLYWYRQTLGQGPEFLTYFQNEAQLEKSRLLSDRFSAERPKGSFSTLEIQRTEQGDSAMYLCASSLARGRETQYFGPGTRLLVL.